The sample holds a few counts of the clone carrying this T cell receptor (beta chain). As yet, its antigen is unknown. Genomic DNA was the PCR template. Amplification of the beta chain CDR3 used 30 forward and 13 reverse multiplex primers. One entry per CDR3 protein, called by TCRdb with MiXCR from the multiplex PCR reads. The sample carries 280,000 or so distinct CDR3 sequences, approximately 45% recorded once. These data come from a study of type 1 and type 2 diabetes patients. Turning to the study itself: The cohort mixed type 1 diabetes, type 2 diabetes and nondiabetic donors. The study's findings and limits: Type 2 diabetes repertoires were more diverse than type 1 diabetes repertoires.

This TCR was sampled from a man younger than 35 with type 2 diabetes. Sample: peripheral blood mononuclear cells (PBMCs).

CDR3 DNA: TGCGCCAGCAGCCAATTTACTACAGGGGACACTGAAGCTTTCTTT. This sequence encodes CASSQFTTGDTEAFF. The V call is TRBV4-1, the J call TRBJ1-1; the match to TRBD1 covers 7 bases. The germline V gene has CDR1 MGHRA and CDR2 YSYEKL. V lost 2 bases to trimming and J lost 3 bases; unmatched junction nucleotides: 6. CDR3 length: 15 amino acids.